The 27 T cell receptor beta chains below all came from one sample that was sequenced in a study of T cell changes during pregnancy in multiple sclerosis. Method: immunoSEQ multiplex PCR; TCRdb's copy keeps in-frame clones and lacks some. Of tens of thousands of clones listed, about 93% are singletons. Sample: CD8+ T cells from peripheral blood mononuclear cells, taken in the third trimester of pregnancy. All receptors come from a female donor with multiple sclerosis, enrolled in a pregnancy study.

The chain is built from TRBV28 and TRBJ2-7; D is unclear. CDR3 size: 12 residues. V was cut by 3 bases and J by 5 bases, with 8 bases left in between. Germline values: CDR1 MDHEN, CDR2 SYDVKM. The CDR3 DNA reads TGTGCCAGCAGTTTTTTACTCGACGAGCAGTACTTC. It codes for CASSFLLDEQYF.

This sequence joins TRBV15 and TRBJ2-7; tentative D call: TRBD1 (6 bases). Germline CDR1 reads LNHNV; CDR2 reads YYDKDF (reference sequence). Trimming stripped 0 bases from V and 3 bases from J, with 15 bases between. This CDR3 region has 16 residues. CDR3 nucleotide sequence: TGTGCCACCAGCAGAGATTGGGGACAAGAACGCTACGAGCAGTACTTC. This sequence encodes CATSRDWGQERYEQYF.

This rearrangement joins TRBV28 to TRBJ2-7; a weak D match, TRBD1 (6 bases). CDR3 length: 14 amino acids. The germline V gene encodes CDR1 MDHEN and CDR2 SYDVKM. V lost 7 bases and J 5 bases, leaving 18 bases between the germline ends. The CDR3 DNA is TGTGCCAGCACCCAACAGGGTCTTACGGACGAGCAGTACTTC. This sequence encodes CASTQQGLTDEQYF.

The chain combines TRBV6-1 with TRBJ1-1, with D unresolved. Trimming took 6 bases from V and 3 from J, leaving 11 bases between them. Germline-derived CDR1 and CDR2 are MNHNS and SASEGT. The CDR3 loop spans 13 amino acids. The CDR3 DNA sequence: TGTGCCAGCAGGGGTGGGGAGCACACTGAAGCTTTCTTT. As protein: CASRGGEHTEAFF.

The CDR3 sequence is CASSVGGGSEQFF. The CDR3 coding sequence is TGTGCCAGCAGCGTAGGGGGGGGGAGTGAGCAGTTCTTC. J is TRBJ2-1 and V is TRBV9; TRBD2 matches at 7 bases. In germline, CDR1 is SGDLS, CDR2 YYNGEE. This CDR3 has 13 amino acids. V trimming: 0 bases; J trimming: 9 bases; junction bases outside the gene matches: 3. Supplemented by reference TRBV9 and TRBJ2-1, the full variable domain reads DSGVTQTPKHLITATGQRVTLRCSPRSGDLSVYWYQQSLDQGLQFLIQYYNGEERAKGNILERFSAQQFPDLHSELNLSSLELGDSALYFCASSVGGGSEQFFGPGTRLTVL.

This rearrangement joins TRBV7-8 to TRBJ2-7; TRBD2 agrees at 10 bases. V lost 5 bases, J lost 2 bases, and 9 bases stayed unmatched. This CDR3 is 16 amino acids long. Germline CDR1 reads SGHVS; CDR2 reads FQNEAQ. The CDR3 loop reads CASSRPSGSPAYEQYF. Written as DNA, the CDR3 is TGTGCCAGCAGCAGGCCTAGCGGGAGCCCAGCCTACGAGCAGTACTTC. Together with reference TRBV7-8 and TRBJ2-7, the CDR3 gives the full variable domain: GAGVSQSPRYKVAKRGQDVALRCDPISGHVSLFWYQQALGQGPEFLTYFQNEAQLDKSGLPSDRFFAERPEGSVSTLKIQRTQQEDSAVYLCASSRPSGSPAYEQYFGPGTRLTVT.

This clone was observed once. The rearrangement joins TRBV9 to TRBJ2-1; a possible D gene is TRBD2 (7 bases). The CDR3 sequence is 15 residues long. Looked up from germline, CDR1 is SGDLS and CDR2 is YYNGEE. V gave up 2 bases and J gave up 5 bases, with 14 bases separating them. CDR3 sequence: CASSVDGGQNNEQFF. The CDR3 DNA follows: TGTGCCAGCAGCGTCGACGGGGGGCAGAACAATGAGCAGTTCTTC.

V usage is TRBV21-1 and J usage is TRBJ2-5; TRBD1, the table's D call, lacks a check against the DNA. TRBV21-1 is a documented pseudogene. CDR3 length: 14 residues. CDR3 protein: CASSGPAIQETQYF. The CDR3 DNA follows: TGTGCCAGCAGCGGCCCTGCAATCCAAGAGACCCAGTACTTC.

The J gene is TRBJ2-7, the V gene TRBV19, with TRBD1 matching 9 bases. Per the germline V gene, CDR1 is LNHDA and CDR2 is SQIVND (reference sequence). V trimming: 6 bases; J trimming: 1 base; junction bases outside the gene matches: 4. This CDR3 is built from 14 residues. The DNA of the CDR3 is TGTGCCAGTAGCGCCGGGACAGGGTCCTACGAGCAGTACTTC. Translation gives CASSAGTGSYEQYF.

V usage is TRBV6-1 and J usage is TRBJ2-5; D call uncertain. CDR1 and CDR2 (germline): MNHNS, SASEGT. The CDR3 is 13 residues long. V was trimmed by 8 bases and J by 1 base, leaving 11 bases between them. In DNA form, the CDR3 reads TGTGCCAGCCGCGTTAAGCCCCAAGAGACCCAGTACTTC. Translation: CASRVKPQETQYF.

The V call is TRBV9, the J call TRBJ2-2; TRBD2 matches at 8 bases. J was trimmed by 2 bases and V by 2 bases; bases with no gene match: 2. CDR3 length equals 15 residues. Germline V gives CDR1 SGDLS, CDR2 YYNGEE. CDR3 loop: CASSVSGINTGELFF. The CDR3 nucleotides read TGTGCCAGCAGCGTTAGCGGGATTAACACCGGGGAGCTGTTTTTT.

This clone is judged medium-sized. The chain recombines TRBV9 with TRBJ2-7, with D tentatively TRBD1 (6 bases). CDR1 and CDR2 (germline): SGDLS, YYNGEE. The CDR3 sequence is 14 residues long. V lost 0 bases to trimming and J lost 6 bases, with 13 bases between them. The CDR3 nucleotides are TGTGCCAGCAGCGTAGGATACAGGGCCCGCGAGCAGTACTTC. This codes for CASSVGYRAREQYF.

This chain connects TRBV10-1 to TRBJ2-2; perhaps TRBD1 as D (5 bases). The germline V and J ends were trimmed by 3 bases and 6 bases, with 11 bases remaining between them. CDR1 is WNHNN, CDR2 SYGVQD, per germline (reference sequence). This CDR3 region has 14 residues. CDR3 DNA sequence: TGCGCCAGCAGTGAACTCCTAGGGGCCGGGGAGCTGTTTTTT. This codes for CASSELLGAGELFF.

The chain employs TRBV6-5 and TRBJ2-2, with D tentatively TRBD1 (6 bases). Germline V gene sequence: CDR1 MNHEY, CDR2 SVGAGI. This CDR3 has 15 amino acids. Trimming left V 5 bases short and J 1 base short, with 11 bases between. CDR3 in amino acids: CASSRPGENTGELFF. The DNA of the CDR3 is TGTGCCAGCAGTCGCCCAGGGGAGAACACCGGGGAGCTGTTTTTT.

This chain uses TRBV9 with TRBJ2-1; D perhaps matches TRBD2 (6 bases). V was cut by 5 bases and J by 7 bases, with 13 bases left in between. The germline gives CDR1 SGDLS, CDR2 YYNGEE. This CDR3 region has 13 residues. The chain's CDR3 is CASRGGLGNEQFF. The DNA of the CDR3 is TGTGCCAGCAGGGGGGGTCTGGGGAATGAGCAGTTCTTC.

This sequence joins TRBV15 and TRBJ2-1; 10 bases map to TRBD2. Germline assignment: CDR1 LNHNV and CDR2 YYDKDF (reference sequence). V lost 1 base and J lost 6; bases outside the gene matches: 12. The CDR3 has 18 residues. The CDR3 is CATSRGPPSGRTVNEQFF. The CDR3, as DNA: TGTGCCACCAGCAGAGGGCCCCCTAGCGGGAGAACTGTCAATGAGCAGTTCTTC. The whole variable domain, filled in from reference TRBV15 and TRBJ2-1, reads DAMVIQNPRYQVTQFGKPVTLSCSQTLNHNVMYWYQQKSSQAPKLLFHYYDKDFNNEADTPDNFQSRRPNTSFCFLDIRSPGLGDTAMYLCATSRGPPSGRTVNEQFFGPGTRLTVL.

The chain joins TRBV11-2 to TRBJ1-5; D might be TRBD1 (6 bases). Germline V gives CDR1 SGHAT, CDR2 FQNNGV. The CDR3 sequence is 16 residues long. V shed 5 bases and J shed 2 bases, with 16 bases lying between them. The CDR3 reads CASSHGSRGGNQPQHF. CDR3 bases: TGTGCCAGCAGCCATGGGTCCAGGGGTGGCAATCAGCCCCAGCATTTT.

The chain couples TRBV4-2 to TRBJ2-7; 10 bases line up with TRBD2. The CDR3 has 15 amino acids. J was trimmed by 1 base and V by 4 bases; bases with no gene match: 4. Germline V CDR1 and CDR2: LGHNA, YNFKEQ. The DNA of the CDR3 is TGTGCCAGCAGCCCTTATAGCGGGGGGTCCTACGAGCAGTACTTC. This translates into CASSPYSGGSYEQYF.

The chain employs TRBV27 and TRBJ2-7, with D possibly matching TRBD1 (6 bases). This CDR3 spans 12 amino acids. Germline CDR1 reads MNHEY; CDR2 reads SMNVEV (reference sequence). The V and J ends lost 5 bases and 2 bases respectively, with 7 bases between them. The CDR3 protein is CASSGQTYEQYF. The CDR3, as DNA: TGTGCCAGCAGTGGACAGACCTACGAGCAGTACTTC.

This chain connects TRBV19 to TRBJ2-1; D unclear. The germline V and J ends were trimmed by 3 bases and 4 bases, with 4 bases remaining between them. Germline lookup yields CDR1 LNHDA and CDR2 SQIVND (reference sequence). The CDR3 runs to 12 residues. CDR3 coding DNA: TGTGCCAGTAGTATCGAGTACAATGAGCAGTTCTTC. Translated, it gives CASSIEYNEQFF.

The gene calls are TRBV2 and TRBJ1-2; D is possibly TRBD1 (5 bases). The CDR3 extends over 13 amino acids. The germline V gene has CDR1 SNHLY and CDR2 FYNNEI. Trimming cost V 8 bases and J 6 bases, with 16 bases left between them. CDR3 residues: CASLQGGEDGYTF. The CDR3 bases are TGTGCCAGCCTTCAAGGAGGGGAGGATGGCTACACCTTC.

CDR3 protein: CASSFSGDRGPGYTF. CDR3 nucleotide sequence: TGTGCCAGCAGCTTTTCGGGGGACAGGGGGCCTGGCTACACCTTC. The chain uses TRBV5-4 and TRBJ1-2; 12 bases match TRBD1. Germline V gene lookup returns CDR1 SGHNT and CDR2 YYREEE (reference sequence). With V trimmed by 2 bases and J by 7 bases, 6 bases remained unmatched. The CDR3 is 15 amino acids.

This chain uses TRBV4-2 with TRBJ2-2; 11 nucleotides line up with TRBD1. After removal of 0 bases from V and 6 bases from J, the junction contained 6 bases not matched to a gene. The CDR3 totals 17 residues. Germline CDR1 LGHNA, CDR2 YNFKEQ. CDR3 region: CASSQDGQGAYPGELFF. CDR3 bases: TGTGCCAGCAGCCAAGATGGACAGGGGGCGTATCCCGGGGAGCTGTTTTTT.

This chain connects TRBV6-5 to TRBJ2-7; 8 bases are shared with TRBD2. Germline V CDR1 and CDR2: MNHEY, SVGAGI. J was trimmed by 0 bases and V by 2 bases; bases with no gene match: 3. The CDR3 sequence is 15 residues long. In nucleotides, the CDR3 is TGTGCCAGCAGTTACGTAGCGGGGAGCTCCTACGAGCAGTACTTC. Amino acid sequence: CASSYVAGSSYEQYF.

The rearrangement links TRBV23-1 to TRBJ2-7; D ambiguous. TRBV23-1 is assigned to the ORF class and has an uncertain function. Trimming took 0 bases from V and 2 from J, leaving 11 bases between them. The CDR3 is 15 amino acids. The CDR3 reads CASSQSRLIAYEQYF. In DNA, the CDR3 is TGCGCCAGCAGTCAATCTCGACTCATAGCCTACGAGCAGTACTTC.

The J gene is TRBJ2-2, the V gene TRBV6-1; 8 nucleotides match TRBD1. Germline V CDR1 and CDR2: MNHNS, SASEGT. The CDR3 is made up of 15 amino acids. Germline trimming cut 9 bases from V and 4 bases from J; bases unmatched to any gene: 10. CDR3 nucleotides: TGTGCCAGTCTCGACAGGGGAGTTTCCACCGGGGAGCTGTTTTTT. Protein: CASLDRGVSTGELFF.

This sequence joins TRBV5-1 and TRBJ2-7; 9 bases line up with TRBD1. The germline gives CDR1 SGHRS, CDR2 YFSETQ. V dropped 3 bases and J dropped 3; count of bases not matched to a gene: 4. There are 14 residues in the CDR3. This CDR3 is CASSSGQGFYEQYF. The DNA of the CDR3 is TGCGCCAGCAGCTCGGGACAGGGATTCTACGAGCAGTACTTC.